This is a list of T cell receptor beta chains from one sample in a study of cytomegalovirus exposure and HLA in healthy donors. Data came from immunoSEQ multiplex PCR; TCRdb stores just in-frame clones and leaves some out. The sample records about 280,000 clones, approximately 90% being singletons. Material: PBMCs. These receptors all come from a woman under 30 in good health and CMV-seronegative. The CDR3 runs from the conserved cysteine through the conserved F or W. A D gene is named only where the DNA matches it firmly. Clone size is given for some rows only: seen once, a few or many times, or a class if the clone is expanded.

J gene | D gene | V gene | clone size | CDR3 DNA | CDR3 protein
TRBJ2-7 | - | TRBV9 | once | TGTGCCAGCAGCGTAAGGGCAGGGAATCCCTACGAGCAGTACTTC | CASSVRAGNPYEQYF
TRBJ1-2 | - | TRBV4-3 | - | TGCGCCAGCAGCCAAGGAGCCAACCAAAACTATGGCTACACCTTC | CASSQGANQNYGYTF
TRBJ2-3 | TRBD1 | TRBV28 | - | TGTGCCAGCGGGGGACAGGGGGGCACAGATACGCAGTATTTT | CASGGQGGTDTQYF
TRBJ2-1 | TRBD2 | TRBV25-1 | - | TGTGCCAGCAGTGAATCTCTCCTAGCGGGAGGGCATTTGTTCTTC | CASSESLLAGGHLFF
TRBJ2-1 | TRBD2 | TRBV4-2 | - | TGTGCCAGCAGCCTACTAGCGGGAGGGCCTGTACAGCCCCATGAGCAGTTCTTC | CASSLLAGGPVQPHEQFF
TRBJ2-5 | TRBD2 | TRBV7-6 | - | TGTGCCAGCAGCTCTGAACGGACTAGCGGCCAAGAGACCCAGTACTTC | CASSSERTSGQETQYF
TRBJ2-3 | - | TRBV6-5 | - | TGTGCCAGCGGGGCAACAGATACGCAGTATTTT | CASGATDTQYF
TRBJ2-7 | TRBD2 | TRBV5-1 | - | TGCGCCAGCAGCTATGCCGGGACTAATACCTACGAGCAGTACTTC | CASSYAGTNTYEQYF
TRBJ2-7 | TRBD1 | TRBV18 | - | TGTGCCAGCTCAAGGTCAGGGGGTCAAGAGCAGTACTTC | CASSRSGGQEQYF
TRBJ2-1 | - | TRBV7-8 | - | TGTGCCAGCAGCTTAAGCGGCAATGAGCAGTTCTTC | CASSLSGNEQFF
TRBJ2-1 | - | TRBV28 | - | TGTGCCACCCACCCCGGACTTGACAATGAGCAGTTCTTC | CATHPGLDNEQFF
TRBJ2-3 | - | TRBV6-5 | - | TGTGCCAGCAGTTACACCAAACTAGGAGACGTAGATACGCAGTATTTT | CASSYTKLGDVDTQYF
TRBJ1-1 | TRBD1 | TRBV28 | - | TGTGCCAGCTCACGGACAGGGGAATGGCACACTGAAGCTTTCTTT | CASSRTGEWHTEAFF
TRBJ2-1 | TRBD2 | TRBV5-1 | - | TGCGCCAGCAGCCCCCCAAGCGGGGGTGGCGATGAGCAGTTCTTC | CASSPPSGGGDEQFF
TRBJ1-3 | - | TRBV29-1 | - | TGCAGCGCCCGGGGGGTCCTCTCTGGAAACACCATATATTTT | CSARGVLSGNTIYF
TRBJ2-7 | - | TRBV27 | - | TGTGCCAGCAGTTTAAGTAGGAAGACAGGCGAGTTCCCACTCTACGAGCAGTACTTC | CASSLSRKTGEFPLYEQYF
TRBJ2-7 | TRBD1 | TRBV2 | - | TGTGCCAGCAGTAATTATATAGGACAGGGTTATTCGTTGGAGTACGAGCAGTACTTC | CASSNYIGQGYSLEYEQYF
TRBJ1-2 | - | TRBV7-2 | - | TGTGCCAGCAGAAAAGGGGGGGGCAGCTATGGCTACACCTTC | CASRKGGGSYGYTF
TRBJ2-3 | TRBD2 | TRBV9 | - | TGTGCCAGCAGCGGGGGACTAGCGGGAGGCGATACGCAGTATTTT | CASSGGLAGGDTQYF
TRBJ2-7 | - | TRBV18 | once | TGTGCCAGCTCACCAACGGGTCACGAGCAGTACTTC | CASSPTGHEQYF
TRBJ1-2 | - | TRBV28 | - | TGTGCCAGCAGTTTGGGGCTTTTAGGGTATGACTATGGCTACACCTTC | CASSLGLLGYDYGYTF
TRBJ2-7 | - | TRBV7-6 | - | TGTGCCAGCAGCGGACACAGCTACGAGCAGTACTTC | CASSGHSYEQYF
TRBJ1-5 | - | TRBV7-9 | - | TGTGCCAGCAGCTTGCGGGGTCAGCCCCAGCATTTT | CASSLRGQPQHF
TRBJ2-7 | TRBD2 | TRBV27 | - | TGTGCCAGCAGTTTAAGCGCAGCGGGAGGGCGCGAGCAGTACTTC | CASSLSAAGGREQYF
TRBJ2-2 | - | TRBV10-3 | - | TGTGCCATCAGTGAGATTATCACCGGGGAGCTGTTTTTT | CAISEIITGELFF
TRBJ1-3 | - | TRBV28 | - | TGTGCCAGCAGTTTAAAGCGCGGCACCATATATTTT | CASSLKRGTIYF
TRBJ2-1 | TRBD1 | TRBV5-1 | - | TGCGCCAGCAGACCGGGACAGGGGGTCGATGAGCAGTTCTTC | CASRPGQGVDEQFF
TRBJ2-1 | TRBD1 | TRBV28 | - | TGTGCCAGCACCCCTAGCCAGGGGGCGGTCAATGAGCAGTTCTTC | CASTPSQGAVNEQFF
TRBJ1-2 | - | TRBV5-1 | - | TGCGCCAGCAGCTTGGCCGCACAGGGTGGAAGCTACACCTTC | CASSLAAQGGSYTF
TRBJ2-7 | - | TRBV28 | - | TGTGCCAGCAGTTCAGACAGCTACGAGCAGTACTTC | CASSSDSYEQYF
TRBJ2-6 | - | TRBV6-1 | - | TGTGCCAGCAGTGAACTTAGCTCTGGGGCCAACGTCCTGACTTTC | CASSELSSGANVLTF
TRBJ2-7 | TRBD2 | TRBV19 | - | TGTGCCAGTAGTATCGGACTAGCGGGATACGAGCAGTACTTC | CASSIGLAGYEQYF